These T cell receptor beta chains were read from a single sample in a study of early T cells in non-severe SARS-CoV-2 infection. TCRdb redid the calling of the 5' RACE reads with MiXCR, one entry per CDR3 protein. The repertoire holds about 58,000 distinct CDR3 sequences, approximately 11% seen once, with approximately 9.6% in the top ten. Sequenced material: whole blood. These receptors all stem from an adult who was a healthcare worker with PCR-confirmed SARS-CoV-2 infection or an uninfected control (not recorded which). The CDR3 runs from the conserved cysteine through the conserved F or W. D genes are given only for firm matches. Clone sizes are given selectively: once, few, many, or a class where the clone is expanded.

J | D | V | size | DNA | CDR3
TRBJ1-2 | . | TRBV19 | many | TGTGCCAGTAGTTGGGGCAACTATGGCTACACCTTC | CASSWGNYGYTF
TRBJ2-4 | TRBD2 | TRBV29-1 | few | TGCAGCGGGGAGGGAGCCAAAAACATTCAGTACTTC | CSGEGAKNIQYF
TRBJ2-3 | TRBD2 | TRBV10-3 | . | TGTGCCATCAGTTTTGGGACTAGCGGGAGGGCCAGGAGCACAGATACGCAGTATTTT | CAISFGTSGRARSTDTQYF
TRBJ2-1 | TRBD2 | TRBV11-2 | many | TGTGCCAGCAGAGTAGCGGCGGGAGGCCACAATGAGCAGTTCTTC | CASRVAAGGHNEQFF
TRBJ2-5 | TRBD1 | TRBV3-1 | many | TGTGCCAGCAGCTCTAGACAGGGTCAAGAGACCCAGTACTTC | CASSSRQGQETQYF
TRBJ2-7 | . | TRBV20-1 | many | TGCAGTTTTCCGGGAACAGGAGGCTACGAGCAGTACTTC | CSFPGTGGYEQYF
TRBJ2-5 | . | TRBV7-9 | few | TGTGCCAGCAGCCCCCCGGCGGCTCGAGAGACCCAGTACTTC | CASSPPAARETQYF
TRBJ2-3 | . | TRBV5-6 | . | TGTGCCAGCAGCAGGGGGAGGCCCCGCACAGATACGCAGTATTTT | CASSRGRPRTDTQYF
TRBJ1-5 | . | TRBV12-3/TRBV12-4 | many | TGTGCCAGCAGTTTGGACGGCCTAAATAGCAATCAGCCCCAGCATTTT | CASSLDGLNSNQPQHF
TRBJ1-2 | TRBD1 | TRBV20-1 | many | TGCAGTGCTAGAGGACAGGGGCACTATGGCTACACCTTC | CSARGQGHYGYTF
TRBJ2-3 | . | TRBV5-1 | few | TGCGCCAGCAGCGTCACAGATACGCAGTATTTT | CASSVTDTQYF
TRBJ2-7 | TRBD2 | TRBV7-9 | many | TGTGCCAGCAGCGGGGGACTAGCCTACTACGAGCAGTACTTC | CASSGGLAYYEQYF
TRBJ2-3 | . | TRBV13 | many | TGTGCCAGCAGCCTTGGTGGAGATACGCAGTATTTT | CASSLGGDTQYF
TRBJ2-1 | TRBD2 | TRBV7-9 | many | TGTGCCAGCAGCTTTGTCAGCGGGAGGCTCAATGAGCAGTTCTTC | CASSFVSGRLNEQFF
TRBJ2-7 | . | TRBV5-1 | few | TGCGCCAGCAGGTTAGGAGGGGGTACTTACGAGCAGTACTTC | CASRLGGGTYEQYF
TRBJ1-1 | . | TRBV12-5 | . | TGTGCTAGTGGTTGGGTTGTCCGGGGCCAGAACACTGAAGCTTTCTTT | CASGWVVRGQNTEAFF
TRBJ2-1 | . | TRBV18 | . | TGTGCCAGCTCACCGGACAATGGCCCTCTTGAAGAGCAGTTCTTC | CASSPDNGPLEEQFF
TRBJ2-7 | . | TRBV7-9 | many | TGTGCCAGCAGCACCCCACTAGCCCAGCCCTCCTACGAGCAGTACTTC | CASSTPLAQPSYEQYF
TRBJ2-3 | TRBD2 | TRBV6-6 | many | TGTGCCAGCAGTAGACTAGCGTCTAGCACAGATACGCAGTATTTT | CASSRLASSTDTQYF
TRBJ1-2 | TRBD1 | TRBV5-1 | few | TGCGCCAGCAGCCCCCGGACAGGGGGCCCCTCCTATGGCTACACCTTC | CASSPRTGGPSYGYTF
TRBJ2-7 | TRBD1 | TRBV6-6 | many | TGTGCCAGCAAAATCGGGACAGGGGCCTACGAGCAGTACTTC | CASKIGTGAYEQYF
TRBJ1-1 | . | TRBV18 | many | TGTGCCAGCTCACCAAGGGCAGCAAACATGAACACTGAAGCTTTCTTT | CASSPRAANMNTEAFF
TRBJ2-2 | . | TRBV14 | few | TGTGCCAGCAGCCAAGAGGTTTACACCGGGGAGCTGTTTTTT | CASSQEVYTGELFF